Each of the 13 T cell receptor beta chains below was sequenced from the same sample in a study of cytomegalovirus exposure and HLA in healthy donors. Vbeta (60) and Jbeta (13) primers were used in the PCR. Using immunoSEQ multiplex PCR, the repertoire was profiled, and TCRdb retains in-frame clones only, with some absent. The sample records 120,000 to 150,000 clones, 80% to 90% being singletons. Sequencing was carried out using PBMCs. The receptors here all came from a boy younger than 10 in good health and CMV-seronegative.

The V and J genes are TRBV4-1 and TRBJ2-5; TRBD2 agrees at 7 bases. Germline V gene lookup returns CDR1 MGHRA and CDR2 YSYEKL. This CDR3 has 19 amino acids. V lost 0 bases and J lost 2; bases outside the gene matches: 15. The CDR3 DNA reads TGCGCCAGCAGCCAAGACCCGGATGCGGGAGTGGGAGAGCAAGAGACCCAGTACTTC. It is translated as CASSQDPDAGVGEQETQYF.

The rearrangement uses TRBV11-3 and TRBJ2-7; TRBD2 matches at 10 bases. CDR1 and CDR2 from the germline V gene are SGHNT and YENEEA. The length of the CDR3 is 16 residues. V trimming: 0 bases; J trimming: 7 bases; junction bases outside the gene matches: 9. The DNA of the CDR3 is TGTGCCAGCAGCTTAGATAGGAGCGGGGGGGAGTTTGAGCAGTACTTC. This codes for CASSLDRSGGEFEQYF.

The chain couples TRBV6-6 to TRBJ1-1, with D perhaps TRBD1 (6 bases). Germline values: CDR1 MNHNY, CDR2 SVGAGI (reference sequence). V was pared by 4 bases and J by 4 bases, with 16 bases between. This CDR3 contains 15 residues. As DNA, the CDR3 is TGTGCCAGCAGTTCATCAGGGGAGCCTAGCACTGAAGCTTTCTTT. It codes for CASSSSGEPSTEAFF.

Here the CDR3 reads CASSQDPEGQGPYEQYF. The CDR3 bases are TGCGCCAGCAGCCAAGATCCCGAGGGACAGGGGCCCTACGAGCAGTACTTC. The V call is TRBV4-3, the J call TRBJ2-7; 10 bases line up with TRBD1. V gave up 0 bases and J gave up 2 bases; unmatched junction bases: 7. Germline V gene sequence: CDR1 LGHNA, CDR2 YSLEER. The CDR3 has 17 amino acids.

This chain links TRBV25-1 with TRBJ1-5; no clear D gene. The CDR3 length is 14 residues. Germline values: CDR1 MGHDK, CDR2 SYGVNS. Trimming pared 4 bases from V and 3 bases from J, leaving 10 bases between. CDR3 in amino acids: CASSGGQSNQPQHF. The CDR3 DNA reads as TGTGCCAGCAGTGGCGGTCAGTCCAATCAGCCCCAGCATTTT.

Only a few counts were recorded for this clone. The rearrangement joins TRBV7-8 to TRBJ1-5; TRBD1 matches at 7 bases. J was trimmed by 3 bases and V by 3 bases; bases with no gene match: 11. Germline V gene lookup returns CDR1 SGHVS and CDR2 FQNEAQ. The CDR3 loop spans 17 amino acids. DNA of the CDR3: TGTGCCAGCAGCTTTTACTATAGACAGGGCTACAATCAGCCCCAGCATTTT. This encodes CASSFYYRQGYNQPQHF.

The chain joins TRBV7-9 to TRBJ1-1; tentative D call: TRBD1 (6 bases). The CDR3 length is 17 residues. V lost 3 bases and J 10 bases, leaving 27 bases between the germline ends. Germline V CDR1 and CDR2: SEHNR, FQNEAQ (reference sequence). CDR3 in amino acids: CASSLDQRSQGRSVAFF. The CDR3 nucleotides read TGTGCCAGCAGCTTGGATCAGCGGTCACAGGGACGTTCAGTAGCTTTCTTT.

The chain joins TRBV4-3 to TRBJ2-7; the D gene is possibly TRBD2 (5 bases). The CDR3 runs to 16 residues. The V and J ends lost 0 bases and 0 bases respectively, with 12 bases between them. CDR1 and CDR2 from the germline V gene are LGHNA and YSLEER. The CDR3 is CASSQETGSSSYEQYF. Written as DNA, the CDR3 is TGCGCCAGCAGCCAAGAGACGGGGTCTAGCTCCTACGAGCAGTACTTC.

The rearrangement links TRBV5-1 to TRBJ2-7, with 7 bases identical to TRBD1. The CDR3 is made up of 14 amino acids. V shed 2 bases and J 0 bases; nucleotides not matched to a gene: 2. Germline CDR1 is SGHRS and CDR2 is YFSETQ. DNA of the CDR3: TGCGCCAGCAGCTTTGACAGGGCCTCCTACGAGCAGTACTTC. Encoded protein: CASSFDRASYEQYF.

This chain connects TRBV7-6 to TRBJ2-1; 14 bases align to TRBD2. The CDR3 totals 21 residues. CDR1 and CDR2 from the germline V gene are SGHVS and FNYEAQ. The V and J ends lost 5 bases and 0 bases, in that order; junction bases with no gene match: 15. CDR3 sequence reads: CASSRHPPTSGGAGSYNEQFF. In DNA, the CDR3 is TGTGCCAGCAGCCGACATCCCCCGACTAGCGGGGGGGCGGGCTCCTACAATGAGCAGTTCTTC.

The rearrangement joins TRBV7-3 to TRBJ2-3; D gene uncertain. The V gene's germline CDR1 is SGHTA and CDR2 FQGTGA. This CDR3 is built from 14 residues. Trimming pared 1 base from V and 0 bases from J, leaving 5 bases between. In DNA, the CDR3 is TGTGCCAGCAGCTTAAGGGCTAGCACAGATACGCAGTATTTT. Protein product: CASSLRASTDTQYF.

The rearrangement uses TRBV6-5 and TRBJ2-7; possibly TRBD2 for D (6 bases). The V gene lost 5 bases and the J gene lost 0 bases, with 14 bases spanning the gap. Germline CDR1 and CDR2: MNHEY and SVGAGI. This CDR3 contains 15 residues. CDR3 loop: CASSVRDGSSYEQYF. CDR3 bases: TGTGCCAGCAGTGTAAGGGACGGGAGCTCCTACGAGCAGTACTTC.

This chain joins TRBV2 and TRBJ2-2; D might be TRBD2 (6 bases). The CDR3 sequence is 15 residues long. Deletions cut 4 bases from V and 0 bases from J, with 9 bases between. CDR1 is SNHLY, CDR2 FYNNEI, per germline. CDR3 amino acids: CASSVEGTNTGELFF. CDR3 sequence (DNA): TGTGCCAGCAGTGTGGAGGGGACGAACACCGGGGAGCTGTTTTTT.